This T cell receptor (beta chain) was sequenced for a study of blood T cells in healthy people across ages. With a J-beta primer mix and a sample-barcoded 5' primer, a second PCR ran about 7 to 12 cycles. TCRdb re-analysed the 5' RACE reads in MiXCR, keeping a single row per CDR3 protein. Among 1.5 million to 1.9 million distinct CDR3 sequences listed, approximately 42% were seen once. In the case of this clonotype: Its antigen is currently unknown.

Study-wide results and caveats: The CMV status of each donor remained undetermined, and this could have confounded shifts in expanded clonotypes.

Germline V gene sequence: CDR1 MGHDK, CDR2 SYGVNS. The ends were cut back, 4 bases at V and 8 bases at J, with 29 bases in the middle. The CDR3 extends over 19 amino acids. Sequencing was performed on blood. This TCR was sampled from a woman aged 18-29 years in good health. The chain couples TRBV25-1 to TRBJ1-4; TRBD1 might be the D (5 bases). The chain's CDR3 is CASSVPDGTSGGGKEKLFF. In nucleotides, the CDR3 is TGTGCCAGCAGTGTCCCCGATGGGACTTCGGGCGGTGGCAAGGAAAAACTGTTTTTT.